The 11 T cell receptor beta chains listed next were all sequenced from one sample in a study of tumor and adjacent non-tumor tissue in lung cancer (dated by TCRdb to the late 2010s). RNA was extracted from bulk unsorted tissue and checked for quality with a NanoDrop ND-1000 and an Agilent 2100. The normal lung samples consisted of distant non-tumor tissue collected more than 3 cm from the tumor edge. Receptor amplification or capture employed multiplex PCR. Instrument used: Illumina HiSeq 2500. TCRbeta libraries were constructed through three rounds of nested PCR with primers (Table S4) according to protocols adapted from ARM-PCR. TCRdb ran its own pipeline on the public reads, namely fastp trimming at Q25 and MiXCR clone calling, and kept in-frame beta chains. Rows with one shared CDR3 protein collapse into an entry with the most common genes and DNA. In all, the sample holds roughly 43,000 distinct CDR3 sequences, and less than 65% of those were seen once. 45% to 50% of the sample is held by the ten biggest clonotypes.

Sequencing was done on a sample of distant non-tumor lung tissue. These receptors were obtained from a man between 50 and 59 years old with non-small cell lung cancer.

The rearrangement joins TRBV4-2 to TRBJ2-3, with 7 bases identical to TRBD1. The germline V gene has CDR1 LGHNA and CDR2 YNFKEQ. The CDR3 covers 17 residues. Germline trimming cut 7 bases from V and 0 bases from J; bases unmatched to any gene: 13. Here the CDR3 reads CASTQSIEGASTDTQYF. CDR3 nucleotide sequence: TGTGCCAGCACCCAGAGTATTGAGGGGGCGAGCACAGATACGCAGTATTTT.

A word on this clonotype: This may be a read error, as it is one base from a much larger clone. The V and J genes are TRBV16 and TRBJ1-1, with D maybe TRBD1 (6 bases). There are 12 residues in the CDR3. The V gene's germline CDR1 is KGHSY and CDR2 FQNENV. CDR3 in DNA: TGTGCCAGCAGCCAAGGGGGCGGTGAAGCTCTCTTT. It codes for CASSQGGGEALF.

This sequence joins TRBV20-1 and TRBJ2-5, with a tentative D call TRBD1 (5 bases). Germline V gives CDR1 DFQATT, CDR2 SNEGSKA (reference sequence). This CDR3 is built from 12 residues. The V end was cut by 5 bases, the J end by 7 bases, with 14 bases between. CDR3 DNA: TGCAGTGCTCCCGGACAATCCCCGACCCAGTACTTC. This translates into CSAPGQSPTQYF.

Concerning this clonotype: One end of the junction varies from germline; a read error may be responsible. The gene calls are TRBV20-1 and TRBJ2-2; TRBD1 might be the D (6 bases). The CDR3 covers 16 residues. Germline V gives CDR1 DFQATT, CDR2 SNEGSKA (reference sequence). The CDR3 loop is CSAQDRWRSTIGELFF. In nucleotides, the CDR3 is TGCAGTGCCCAAGACAGGTGGCGGTCGACCATCGGGGAGCTATTTTTT.

This clonotype was recorded a few times. Possible read error: a much larger clone is one base away. The chain uses TRBV6-2 or TRBV6-3 and TRBJ2-7; no clear D gene. The CDR3 has 13 residues. Germline CDR1 and CDR2: MNHEY and SVGEGT. Between the trimmed V and J ends, which lost 3 bases and 2 bases, there was a span of 8 bases. CDR3 in DNA: TGTGCCAGCAGTTATGGGATAGCCTACGAGCAGTACTTC. This codes for CASSYGIAYEQYF.

This clonotype occurred a few times. This rearrangement joins TRBV20-1 to TRBJ1-5; possibly TRBD1 for D (5 bases). Germline lookup yields CDR1 DFQATT and CDR2 SNEGSKA (reference sequence). V was trimmed by 0 bases and J by 3 bases, leaving 12 bases between them. There are 15 residues in the CDR3. The CDR3 region is CSARDYRTPNQPQHF. CDR3 sequence (DNA): TGCAGTGCTAGAGATTACAGGACTCCCAATCAGCCCCAGCATTTT.

Regarding this clonotype: The CDR3 end shows no conserved phenylalanine or tryptophan, and so a read error is likely. Because the CDR3's place on the DNA is in doubt, the DNA is left out and the CDR3 is given as listed by TCRdb. The J gene is TRBJ2-1, the V gene TRBV11-3. Germline V gene data show CDR1 as SGHNT and CDR2 as YENEEA. Both ends counted, the CDR3 spans 12 residues. CDR3 in amino acids: CASNLERSGLVL.

This clonotype came up many times. The chain joins TRBV6-1 to TRBJ2-5, with TRBD2 as a possible D gene (5 bases). The V end was cut by 1 base, the J end by 9 bases, with 18 bases between. CDR1 and CDR2 from the germline V gene are MNHNS and SASEGT. This CDR3 region has 15 residues. CDR3 nucleotide sequence: TGTGCCAGCAGTGAAGTCGGAGGTGGCCCATTGGCCCAGTACTTC. Translation gives CASSEVGGGPLAQYF.

On this clonotype itself: The germline gene is not matched at one end of the junction; a read error may be the cause. This chain joins TRBV29-1 and TRBJ2-1; perhaps TRBD2 as D (6 bases). The CDR3 loop spans 15 amino acids. Germline V lookup: CDR1 SQVTM, CDR2 ANQGSEA. The CDR3 spells CNVEDRKGAGNEQFF. As DNA, the CDR3 is TGCAACGTTGAAGATAGGAAAGGGGCGGGAAATGAACAGTTCTTC.

Concerning this clonotype: The junction and the germline gene differ at one end; a read error may be behind it. This rearrangement joins TRBV28 to TRBJ2-7, with a tentative D call TRBD1 (5 bases). In germline, CDR1 is MDHEN, CDR2 SYDVKM. This CDR3 is built from 15 residues. CDR3 protein: CASSSIAGNSYEQCF. The CDR3 DNA reads as TGTGCCAGCAGTTCCATAGCAGGGAACTCCTACGAGCAGTGCTTC.

This clonotype occurred once. This sequence may be a read error, since a much larger clone differs from it by one base. The chain has TRBV28 and TRBJ2-7; D possibly uses TRBD1 or TRBD2 (6 bases each). The CDR3 extends over 14 amino acids. Germline lookup yields CDR1 MDHEN and CDR2 SYDVKM. Here the CDR3 DNA reads TGTGCCAGCAGTTTCCGGCTAGGGGGGTTCGAGCATTACTTC. As protein: CASSFRLGGFEHYF.